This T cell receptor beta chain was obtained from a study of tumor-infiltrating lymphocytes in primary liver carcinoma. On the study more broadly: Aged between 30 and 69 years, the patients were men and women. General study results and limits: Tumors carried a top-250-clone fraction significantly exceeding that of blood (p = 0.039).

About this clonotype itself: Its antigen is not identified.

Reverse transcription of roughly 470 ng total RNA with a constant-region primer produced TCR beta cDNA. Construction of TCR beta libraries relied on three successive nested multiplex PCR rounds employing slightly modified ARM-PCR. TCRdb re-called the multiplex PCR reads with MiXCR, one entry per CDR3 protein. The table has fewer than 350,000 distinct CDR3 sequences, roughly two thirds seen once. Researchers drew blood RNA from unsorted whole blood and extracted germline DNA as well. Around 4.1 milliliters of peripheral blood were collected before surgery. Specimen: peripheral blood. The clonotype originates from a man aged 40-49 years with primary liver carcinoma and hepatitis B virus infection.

The CDR3 DNA follows: TGTGCCAGCAGTCCAGGGACTAGCGAGGTGCAGTACTTC. This gives the protein CASSPGTSEVQYF. J is TRBJ2-7 and V is TRBV12-3 or TRBV12-4; 10 positions agree with TRBD2. The CDR3 length is 13 residues. The V gene end was trimmed by 5 bases and the J gene end by 9 bases; junction bases not matched to a gene: 7.